This T cell receptor (beta chain) is from a study of control samples from healthy donors and cancer patients. TCRdb keeps only in-frame clones here, not all; method: immunoSEQ multiplex PCR. The data contain 93,000 or so clones, roughly 91% of them singletons. This CDR3 contains 16 residues. The V gene's germline CDR1 is MNHEY and CDR2 SVGAGI. V was shortened by 3 bases and J by 5 bases, with 16 bases between the two germline ends. Specimen: PBMCs. The receptor was isolated from a man aged 55 to 70 with lung cancer. The chain links TRBV6-5 to TRBJ1-4; D may be TRBD1 (5 bases). The CDR3 region has the DNA TGTGCCAGCAGTTATGGGGACCGCTCGTTCAATGAAAAACTGTTTTTT. Amino acid sequence: CASSYGDRSFNEKLFF.